This is a list of T cell receptor beta chains from one sample in a study of naive and memory T cell subsets. Each CDR3 protein gets one entry after TCRdb re-called the 5' RACE reads with MiXCR. The sample shows more than 60,000 distinct CDR3 sequences, approximately 8% of them seen only once. These receptors were collected from a female donor in good health. Each CDR3 is given with its conserved first and last residue. Each record gives: J gene, V gene, clone size, D gene, CDR3 DNA, CDR3 protein. A D gene is named only where the DNA matches it firmly. A row's size may be missing; if present it is once, few, many or a size class.

TRBJ2-3,TRBV10-3,many,NA,TGTGCCATCAGTGGTGGGGGAGATACGCAGTATTTT,CAISGGGDTQYF
TRBJ2-2,TRBV6-5,NA,NA,TGTGCCAGCAGTTACCAGTTGGGCACCGGGGAGCTGTTTTTT,CASSYQLGTGELFF
TRBJ2-5,TRBV12-3/TRBV12-4,few,TRBD2,TGTGCCAGCAGTTTTTTTAGCGGGGGGCCCCAAGAGACCCAGTACTTC,CASSFFSGGPQETQYF
TRBJ2-1,TRBV6-5,few,TRBD1,TGTGCCAGCAGCTGGGACAGGAGGAATGAGCAGTTCTTC,CASSWDRRNEQFF
TRBJ2-7,TRBV6-1,NA,TRBD1,TGTGCCAGCAAGACCGGGACAGGGACCTACGAGCAGTACTTC,CASKTGTGTYEQYF
TRBJ1-5,TRBV12-3/TRBV12-4,many,NA,TGTGCCAGCAGTTTGAAAAGGGGTAGCAATCAGCCCCAGCATTTT,CASSLKRGSNQPQHF
TRBJ2-5,TRBV7-9,many,NA,TGTGCCAGCAGCTTAGTAGGAGGAGAGACCCAGTACTTC,CASSLVGGETQYF
TRBJ1-1,TRBV20-1,many,NA,TGCAGTGCTCAAGGACAGAACACTGAAGCTTTCTTT,CSAQGQNTEAFF
TRBJ2-1,TRBV9,NA,TRBD1,TGTGCCAGCAGCACCCGACAGGGGTATGAGCAGTTCTTC,CASSTRQGYEQFF
TRBJ2-5,TRBV6-6,few,TRBD1,TGTGCCAGCAGTTACCCGGACAGGAGCAGAGAGACCCAGTACTTC,CASSYPDRSRETQYF
TRBJ1-6,TRBV10-3,NA,NA,TGTGCCACAAAAGGGGTCGGTTCACCCCTCCACTTT,CATKGVGSPLHF
TRBJ2-3,TRBV19,many,TRBD2,TGTGCCAGTAGGGTTAGCGGGAGGGCCACAGATACGCAGTATTTT,CASRVSGRATDTQYF